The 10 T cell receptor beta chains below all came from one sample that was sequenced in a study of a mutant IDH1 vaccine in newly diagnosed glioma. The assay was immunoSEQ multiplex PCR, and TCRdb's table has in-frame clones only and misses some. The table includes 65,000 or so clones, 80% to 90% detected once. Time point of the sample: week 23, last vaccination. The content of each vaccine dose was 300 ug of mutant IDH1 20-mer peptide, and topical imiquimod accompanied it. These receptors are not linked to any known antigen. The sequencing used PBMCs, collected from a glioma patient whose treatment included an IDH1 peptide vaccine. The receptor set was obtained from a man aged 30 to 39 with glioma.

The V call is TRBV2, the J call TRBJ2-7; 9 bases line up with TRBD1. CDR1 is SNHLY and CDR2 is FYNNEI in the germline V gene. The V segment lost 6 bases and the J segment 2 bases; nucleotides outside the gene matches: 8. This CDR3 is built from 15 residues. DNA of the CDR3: TGTGCCAGCAGATACGAGGGACAGGGCCCCTACGAGCAGTACTTC. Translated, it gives CASRYEGQGPYEQYF.

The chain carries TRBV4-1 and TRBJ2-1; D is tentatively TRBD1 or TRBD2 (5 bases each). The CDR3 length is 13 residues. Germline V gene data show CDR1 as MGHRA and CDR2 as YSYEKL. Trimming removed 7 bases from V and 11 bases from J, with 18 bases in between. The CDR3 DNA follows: TGCGCCAGCACCACTCGAAAAGGGGAGAAGCAGTTCTTC. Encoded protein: CASTTRKGEKQFF.

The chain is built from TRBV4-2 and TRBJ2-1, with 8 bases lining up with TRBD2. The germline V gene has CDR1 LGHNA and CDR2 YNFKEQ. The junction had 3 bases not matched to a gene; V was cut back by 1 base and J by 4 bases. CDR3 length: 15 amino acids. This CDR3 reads CASSQVTSGYNEQFF. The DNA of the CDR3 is TGTGCCAGCAGCCAAGTAACTAGCGGTTACAATGAGCAGTTCTTC.

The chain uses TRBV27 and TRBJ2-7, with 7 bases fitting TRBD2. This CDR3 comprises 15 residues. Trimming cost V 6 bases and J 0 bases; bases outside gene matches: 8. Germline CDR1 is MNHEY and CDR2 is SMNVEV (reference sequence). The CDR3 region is CASSPWGGRSYEQYF. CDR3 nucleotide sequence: TGTGCCAGCAGCCCTTGGGGGGGTCGCTCCTACGAGCAGTACTTC.

Here the CDR3 reads CASSQDRSDIGTDTQYF. The CDR3 coding sequence is TGCGCCAGCAGCCAAGATCGTAGCGACATAGGCACAGATACGCAGTATTTT. The rearrangement links TRBV4-1 to TRBJ2-3; tentative D call: TRBD2 (5 bases). V shed 0 bases and J shed 1 base, with 14 bases lying between them. Germline-derived CDR1 and CDR2 are MGHRA and YSYEKL. The length of the CDR3 is 17 residues.

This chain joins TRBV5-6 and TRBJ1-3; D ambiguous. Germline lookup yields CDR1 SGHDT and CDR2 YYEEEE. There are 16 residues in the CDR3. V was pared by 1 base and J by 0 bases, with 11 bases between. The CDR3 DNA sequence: TGTGCCAGCAGCTTGTTCACCGGGAACTCTGGAAACACCATATATTTT. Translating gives CASSLFTGNSGNTIYF.

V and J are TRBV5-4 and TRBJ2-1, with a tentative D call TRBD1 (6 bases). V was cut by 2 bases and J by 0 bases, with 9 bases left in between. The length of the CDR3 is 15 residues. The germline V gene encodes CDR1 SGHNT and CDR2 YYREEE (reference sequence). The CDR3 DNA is TGTGCCAGCAGCTTTCGGGACAACTCCTACAATGAGCAGTTCTTC. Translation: CASSFRDNSYNEQFF.

The CDR3 DNA is TGCAGTCCCCTCGGACGGAATGAGCAGTTCTTC. This sequence encodes CSPLGRNEQFF. The rearrangement joins TRBV20-1 to TRBJ2-1, with D unresolved. CDR3 length equals 11 residues. The germline CDR1 and CDR2 sequences are DFQATT and SNEGSKA (reference sequence). Deletions cut 8 bases from V and 7 bases from J, with 12 bases between.

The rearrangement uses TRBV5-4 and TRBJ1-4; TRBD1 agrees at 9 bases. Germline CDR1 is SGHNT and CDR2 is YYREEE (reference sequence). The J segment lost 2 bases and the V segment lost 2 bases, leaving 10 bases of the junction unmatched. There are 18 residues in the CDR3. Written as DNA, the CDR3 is TGTGCCAGCAGCTTTGGGACAGGGCCCTCACTGACTAATGAAAAACTGTTTTTT. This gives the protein CASSFGTGPSLTNEKLFF.

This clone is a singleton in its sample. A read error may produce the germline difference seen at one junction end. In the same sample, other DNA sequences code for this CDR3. This CDR3 reads CYPGQGLSHTEAFF. CDR3 bases: TGCTACCCGGGACAAGGGTTATCCCACACCGAAGCTTTCTTT. V usage is TRBV14 and J usage is TRBJ1-1, with D tentatively TRBD1 (6 bases). Per germline, CDR1 SGHDN and CDR2 FVKESK. The CDR3 is 14 residues long.